The 4 T cell receptor beta chains listed next were all sequenced from one sample in a study of T cell repertoires in cytomegalovirus infection. No antigen is known for these receptors. TCRdb called the reads again in MiXCR, with one record for every CDR3 protein. The sample has some 940,000 distinct CDR3 sequences; around 32% are singletons. Specimen: cultured CD8+ T cells from PBMCs, collected from culture after CMV antigen stimulation. These TCRs come from a human donor in good health (CMV status not recorded). Some clones in this sample may be carry-over from other donors' samples.

The rearrangement uses TRBV19 and TRBJ1-1; 9 bases match TRBD1. Per germline, CDR1 LNHDA and CDR2 SQIVND (reference sequence). The CDR3 contains 15 residues. V shed 7 bases and J 5 bases; nucleotides not matched to a gene: 11. CDR3 in DNA: TGTGCCAGTACCCGCCCCCGGACAGGGGATACTGAAGCTTTCTTT. It encodes CASTRPRTGDTEAFF.

The table lists this clonotype with many counts. The rearrangement joins TRBV11-2 to TRBJ2-7; TRBD1 matches 8 bases. Germline values: CDR1 SGHAT, CDR2 FQNNGV. V was pared by 5 bases and J by 0 bases, with 3 bases of the junction left unmatched. The CDR3 spans 14 residues. CDR3 in amino acids: CASSRDRLSYEQYV. CDR3 DNA sequence: TGTGCCAGCAGCAGGGACAGGCTCTCCTACGAGCAGTACGTC.

This clonotype has a handful of counts. V gene TRBV7-9 combines with J gene TRBJ2-5; D is perhaps TRBD2 (5 bases). The CDR3 is made up of 16 amino acids. Deletions cut 1 base from V and 5 bases from J, with 17 bases between. Per germline, CDR1 SEHNR and CDR2 FQNEAQ (reference sequence). CDR3 nucleotide sequence: TGTGCCAGCAGCTTAGGGGGAGATCTTAGAATGGAGACCCAGTACTTC. Its protein is CASSLGGDLRMETQYF.

This clonotype came up many times. The V call is TRBV7-2, the J call TRBJ1-1, with 8 nucleotides matching TRBD1. This CDR3 region has 14 residues. The J segment lost 4 bases and the V segment lost 2 bases, leaving 3 bases of the junction unmatched. Per germline, CDR1 SGHTA and CDR2 FQGNSA. In DNA form, the CDR3 reads TGTGCCAGCAGCTTAAACAGGGGGGCCACTGAAGCTTTCTTT. The encoded protein is CASSLNRGATEAFF.